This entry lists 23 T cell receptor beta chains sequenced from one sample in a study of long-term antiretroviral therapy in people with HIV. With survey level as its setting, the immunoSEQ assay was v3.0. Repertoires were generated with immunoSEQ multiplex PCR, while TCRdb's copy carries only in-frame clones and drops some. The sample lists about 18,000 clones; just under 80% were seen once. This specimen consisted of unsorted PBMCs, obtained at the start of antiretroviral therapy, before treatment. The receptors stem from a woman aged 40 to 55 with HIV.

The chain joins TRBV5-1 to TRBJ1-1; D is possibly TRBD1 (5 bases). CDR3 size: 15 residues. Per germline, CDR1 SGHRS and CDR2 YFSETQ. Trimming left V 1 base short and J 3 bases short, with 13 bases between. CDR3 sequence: CASSLRAGKDTEAFF. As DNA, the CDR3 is TGCGCCAGCAGCTTGCGGGCAGGGAAGGACACTGAAGCTTTCTTT.

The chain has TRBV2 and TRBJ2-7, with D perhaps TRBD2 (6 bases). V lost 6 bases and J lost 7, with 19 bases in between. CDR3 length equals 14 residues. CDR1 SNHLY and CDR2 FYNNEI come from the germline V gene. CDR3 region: CASRTRMGGEEQYF. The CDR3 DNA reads TGTGCCAGCAGGACTCGCATGGGGGGAGAGGAGCAGTACTTC.

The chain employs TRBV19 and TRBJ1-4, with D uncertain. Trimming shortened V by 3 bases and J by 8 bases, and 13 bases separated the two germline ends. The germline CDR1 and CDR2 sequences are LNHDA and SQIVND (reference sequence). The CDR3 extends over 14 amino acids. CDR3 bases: TGTGCCAGTAGTATTACAACACGATGGGAAAAACTGTTTTTT. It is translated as CASSITTRWEKLFF.

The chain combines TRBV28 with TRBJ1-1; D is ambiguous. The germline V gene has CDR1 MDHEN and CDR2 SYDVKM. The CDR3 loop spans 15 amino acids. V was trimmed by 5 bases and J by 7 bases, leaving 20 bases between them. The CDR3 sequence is CASSRTSLRRFEAFF. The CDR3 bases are TGTGCCAGCAGTCGTACGTCTTTAAGGCGTTTTGAAGCTTTCTTT. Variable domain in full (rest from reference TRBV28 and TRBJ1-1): DVKVTQSSRYLVKRTGEKVFLECVQDMDHENMFWYRQDPGLGLRLIYFSYDVKMKEKGDIPEGYSVSREKKERFSLILESASTNQTSMYLCASSRTSLRRFEAFFGQGTRLTVV.

CDR3 amino acids: CASSSSGGMGNQPQHF. The CDR3 nucleotides are TGTGCCAGCAGCTCGTCAGGGGGCATGGGGAATCAGCCCCAGCATTTT. This rearrangement joins TRBV7-2 to TRBJ1-5; 8 nucleotides align to TRBD1. The CDR3 spans 16 residues. After removal of 4 bases from V and 4 bases from J, the junction contained 9 bases not matched to a gene. Germline assignment: CDR1 SGHTA and CDR2 FQGNSA.

The CDR3 spells CASSHAGQGRGTEAFF. The CDR3 DNA reads as TGTGCCAGCAGCCACGCCGGACAGGGACGGGGAACTGAAGCTTTCTTT. V usage is TRBV4-2 and J usage is TRBJ1-1; 8 nucleotides align to TRBD1. Trimming cost V 3 bases and J 5 bases; bases outside gene matches: 11. The CDR3 contains 16 residues. Germline V gene sequence: CDR1 LGHNA, CDR2 YNFKEQ.

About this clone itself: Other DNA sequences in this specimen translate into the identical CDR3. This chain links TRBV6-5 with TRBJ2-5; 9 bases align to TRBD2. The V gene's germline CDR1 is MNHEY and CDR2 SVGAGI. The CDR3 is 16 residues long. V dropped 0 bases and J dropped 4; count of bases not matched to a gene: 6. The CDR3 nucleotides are TGTGCCAGCAGTTACTCGATGGCGGGGGGGCTAGAGACCCAGTACTTC. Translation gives CASSYSMAGGLETQYF.

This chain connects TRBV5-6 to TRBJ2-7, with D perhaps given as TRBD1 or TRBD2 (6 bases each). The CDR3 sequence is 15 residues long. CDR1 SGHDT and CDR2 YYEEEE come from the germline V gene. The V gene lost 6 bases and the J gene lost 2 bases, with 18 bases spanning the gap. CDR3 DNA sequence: TGTGCCAGCACCTGGGGGGCAGGGGATCCCTACGAGCAGTACTTC. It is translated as CASTWGAGDPYEQYF.

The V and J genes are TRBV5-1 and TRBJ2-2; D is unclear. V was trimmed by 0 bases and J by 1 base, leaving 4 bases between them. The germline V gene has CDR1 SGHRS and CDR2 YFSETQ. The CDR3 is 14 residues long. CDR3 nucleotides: TGCGCCAGCAGCTTGGGTGGGAACACCGGGGAGCTGTTTTTT. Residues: CASSLGGNTGELFF. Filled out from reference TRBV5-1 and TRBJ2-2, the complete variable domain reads KAGVTQTPRYLIKTRGQQVTLSCSPISGHRSVSWYQQTPGQGLQFLFEYFSETQRNKGNFPGRFSGRQFSNSRSEMNVSTLELGDSALYLCASSLGGNTGELFFGEGSRLTVL.

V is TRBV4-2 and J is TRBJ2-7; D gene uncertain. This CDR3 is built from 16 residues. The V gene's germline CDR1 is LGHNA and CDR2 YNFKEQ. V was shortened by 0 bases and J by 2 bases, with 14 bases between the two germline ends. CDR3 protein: CASSQEYRMKAYEQYF. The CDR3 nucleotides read TGTGCCAGCAGCCAAGAATACCGTATGAAAGCCTACGAGCAGTACTTC.

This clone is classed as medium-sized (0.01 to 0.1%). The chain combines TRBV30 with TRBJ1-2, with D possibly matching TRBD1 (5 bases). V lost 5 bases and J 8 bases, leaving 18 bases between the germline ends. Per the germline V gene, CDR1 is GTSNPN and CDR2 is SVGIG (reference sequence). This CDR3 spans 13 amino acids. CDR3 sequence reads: CAWQILQGNGYTF. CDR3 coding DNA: TGTGCCTGGCAAATCCTCCAGGGTAACGGCTACACCTTC. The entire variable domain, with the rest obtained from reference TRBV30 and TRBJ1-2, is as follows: SQTIHQWPATLVQPVGSPLSLECTVEGTSNPNLYWYRQAAGRGLQLLFYSVGIGQISSEVPQNLSASRPQDRQFILSSKKLLLSDSGFYLCAWQILQGNGYTFGSGTRLTVV.

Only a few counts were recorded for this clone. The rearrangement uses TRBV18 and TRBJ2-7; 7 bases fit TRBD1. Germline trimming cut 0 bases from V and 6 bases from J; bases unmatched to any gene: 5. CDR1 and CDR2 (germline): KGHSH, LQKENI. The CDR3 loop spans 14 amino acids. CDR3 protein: CASSPPEGGGEQYF. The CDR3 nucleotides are TGTGCCAGCTCACCACCGGAAGGGGGCGGCGAGCAGTACTTC.

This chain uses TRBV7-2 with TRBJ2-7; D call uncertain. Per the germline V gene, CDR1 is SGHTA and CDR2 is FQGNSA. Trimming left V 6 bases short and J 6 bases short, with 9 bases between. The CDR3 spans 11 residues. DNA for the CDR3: TGTGCCAGCAGTCCGGGTGGCGAGCAGTACTTC. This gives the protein CASSPGGEQYF.

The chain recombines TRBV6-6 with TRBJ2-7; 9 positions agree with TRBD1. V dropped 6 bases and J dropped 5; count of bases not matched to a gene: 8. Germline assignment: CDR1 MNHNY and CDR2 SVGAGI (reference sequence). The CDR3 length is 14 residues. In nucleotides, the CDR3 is TGTGCCAGCAGGCCGGGACAGGGAATGGACGAGCAGTACTTC. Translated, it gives CASRPGQGMDEQYF.

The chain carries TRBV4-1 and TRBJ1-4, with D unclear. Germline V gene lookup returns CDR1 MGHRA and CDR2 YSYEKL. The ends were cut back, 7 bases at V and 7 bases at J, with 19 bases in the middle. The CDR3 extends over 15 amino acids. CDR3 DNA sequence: TGCGCCAGCAAGCAACAAGCCGTAGCTCGTGAAAAACTGTTTTTT. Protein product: CASKQQAVAREKLFF.

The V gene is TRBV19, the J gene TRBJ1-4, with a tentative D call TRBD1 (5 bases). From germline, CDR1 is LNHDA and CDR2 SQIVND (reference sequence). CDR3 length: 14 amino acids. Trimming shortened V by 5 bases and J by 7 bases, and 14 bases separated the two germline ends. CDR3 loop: CASSRLAGPEKLFF. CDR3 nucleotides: TGTGCCAGTAGTCGGTTGGCAGGGCCTGAAAAACTGTTTTTT.

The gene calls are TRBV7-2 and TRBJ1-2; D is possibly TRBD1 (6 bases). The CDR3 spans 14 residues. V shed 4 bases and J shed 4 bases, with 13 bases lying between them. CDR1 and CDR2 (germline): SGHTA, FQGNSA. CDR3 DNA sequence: TGTGCCAGCAGCTCCCCCGGGGGCACCTATGGCTACACCTTC. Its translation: CASSSPGGTYGYTF.

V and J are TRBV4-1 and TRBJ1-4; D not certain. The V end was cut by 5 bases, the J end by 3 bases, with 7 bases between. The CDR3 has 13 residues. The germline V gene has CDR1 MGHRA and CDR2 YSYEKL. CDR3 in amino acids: CASSSQANEKLFF. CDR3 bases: TGCGCCAGCAGCTCCCAAGCTAATGAAAAACTGTTTTTT.

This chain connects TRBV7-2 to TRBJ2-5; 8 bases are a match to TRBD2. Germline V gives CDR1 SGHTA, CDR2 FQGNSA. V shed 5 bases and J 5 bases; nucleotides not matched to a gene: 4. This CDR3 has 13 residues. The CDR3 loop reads CASSRSGEETQYF. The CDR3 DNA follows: TGTGCCAGCAGCCGTAGCGGGGAGGAGACCCAGTACTTC.

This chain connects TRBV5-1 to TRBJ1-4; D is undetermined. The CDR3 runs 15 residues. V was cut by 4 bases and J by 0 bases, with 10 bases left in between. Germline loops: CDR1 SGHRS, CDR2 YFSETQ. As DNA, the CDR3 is TGCGCCAGCAGCCGCGGTGGGGCAACTAATGAAAAACTGTTTTTT. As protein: CASSRGGATNEKLFF.

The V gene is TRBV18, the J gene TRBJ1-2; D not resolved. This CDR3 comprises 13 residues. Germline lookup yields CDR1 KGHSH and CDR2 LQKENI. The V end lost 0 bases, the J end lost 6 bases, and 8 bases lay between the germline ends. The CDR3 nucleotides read TGTGCCAGCTCACCACCAGGAGCGGATGGCTACACCTTC. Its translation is CASSPPGADGYTF.

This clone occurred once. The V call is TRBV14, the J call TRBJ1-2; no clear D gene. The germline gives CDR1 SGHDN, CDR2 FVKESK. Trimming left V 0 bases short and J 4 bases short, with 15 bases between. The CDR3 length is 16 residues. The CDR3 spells CASSQDSWGGRYGYTF. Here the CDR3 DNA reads TGTGCCAGCAGCCAAGATAGTTGGGGTGGGCGCTATGGCTACACCTTC.

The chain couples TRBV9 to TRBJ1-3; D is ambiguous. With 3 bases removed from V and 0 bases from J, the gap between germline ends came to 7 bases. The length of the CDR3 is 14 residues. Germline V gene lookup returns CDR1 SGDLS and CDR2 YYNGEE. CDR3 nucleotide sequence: TGTGCCAGCAGCGATCATGCCTCTGGAAACACCATATATTTT. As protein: CASSDHASGNTIYF. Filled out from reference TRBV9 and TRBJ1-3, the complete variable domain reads DSGVTQTPKHLITATGQRVTLRCSPRSGDLSVYWYQQSLDQGLQFLIQYYNGEERAKGNILERFSAQQFPDLHSELNLSSLELGDSALYFCASSDHASGNTIYFGEGSWLTVV.